Each of the 12 T cell receptor beta chains below was sequenced from the same sample in a study of glioma-infiltrating T cells. Amplification of TCR alpha and beta CDR3 regions from RNA used iRepertoire nested multiplex PCR. One entry per CDR3 protein results from TCRdb running MiXCR on the multiplex PCR reads. The profile shows around 190,000 distinct CDR3 sequences, roughly 32% of them singletons. The specimen sequenced was glioma tissue, nonneoplastic brain tissue, or PBMCs (not recorded which). The receptors stem from a human donor with low-grade glioma or glioblastoma, undergoing nonglioma brain surgery, or in good health (not recorded which).

This clonotype was detected many times. This sequence joins TRBV7-9 and TRBJ1-5; D ambiguous. V was shortened by 4 bases and J by 3 bases, with 16 bases between the two germline ends. Germline V lookup: CDR1 SEHNR, CDR2 FQNEAQ (reference sequence). This CDR3 contains 16 residues. The CDR3 is CASSSIRPGTNQPQHF. Here the CDR3 DNA reads TGTGCCAGCAGCTCCATACGTCCGGGTACCAATCAGCCCCAGCATTTT.

Comment on this clonotype: With a much larger clone just one base away, this may be a read error. The genes are TRBV3-1 and TRBJ2-1; TRBD2 matches 11 bases. The CDR3 runs 15 residues. V lost 5 bases to trimming and J lost 7 bases; unmatched junction nucleotides: 7. The germline gives CDR1 LGHDT, CDR2 YNNKEL (reference sequence). The CDR3 loop reads CASSKALAGANEQFF. The CDR3, as DNA: TGTGCCAGCAGCAAAGCACTAGCGGGAGCTAATGAGCAGTTCTTC.

This clonotype showed up many times. The chain recombines TRBV6-1 with TRBJ2-3; 7 bases match TRBD1. Germline V gene data show CDR1 as MNHNS and CDR2 as SASEGT. The length of the CDR3 is 13 residues. The V gene end was trimmed by 10 bases and the J gene end by 2 bases; junction bases not matched to a gene: 6. As DNA, the CDR3 is TGTGCCATCAAAGGACAGGCCACAGATACGCAGTATTTT. Its protein is CAIKGQATDTQYF.

Many counts were recorded for this clonotype. The CDR3 here is CASTLASYEQYF. Written as DNA, the CDR3 is TGTGCCAGCACCCTCGCGAGTTACGAGCAGTACTTC. The chain links TRBV6-1 to TRBJ2-7; D unclear. Trimming shortened V by 7 bases and J by 4 bases, and 11 bases separated the two germline ends. The CDR3 extends over 12 amino acids. Looked up from germline, CDR1 is MNHNS and CDR2 is SASEGT.

Of note for this clonotype: One end of the junction varies from germline; a read error may be responsible. The chain links TRBV10-2 to TRBJ2-1; D assignment may be TRBD1 or TRBD2 (5 bases each). This CDR3 has 12 residues. The germline V gene has CDR1 WSHSY and CDR2 SAAADI. The CDR3 protein is CATQTGADEQFF. The CDR3 DNA reads TGTGCCACCCAAACCGGGGCGGATGAGCAGTTCTTC.

V usage is TRBV9 and J usage is TRBJ2-3; TRBD2 aligns across 7 bases. In germline, CDR1 is SGDLS, CDR2 YYNGEE. The CDR3 is 14 residues long. J was trimmed by 2 bases and V by 3 bases; bases with no gene match: 3. DNA of the CDR3: TGTGCCAGCAGCGCCCGACTAGCCACAGATACGCAGTATTTT. This codes for CASSARLATDTQYF.

The V call is TRBV19, the J call TRBJ2-3, with 8 bases lining up with TRBD2. V shed 4 bases and J 2 bases; nucleotides not matched to a gene: 5. CDR3 size: 15 residues. The germline V gene has CDR1 LNHDA and CDR2 SQIVND (reference sequence). CDR3 sequence (DNA): TGTGCCAGTAGTAATAGCGGGACCTCCACAGATACGCAGTATTTT. This sequence encodes CASSNSGTSTDTQYF.

The chain has TRBV14 and TRBJ2-2, with TRBD2 identical over 10 bases. This CDR3 has 15 amino acids. The junction had 5 bases not matched to a gene; V was cut back by 4 bases and J by 6 bases. Germline CDR1 and CDR2: SGHDN and FVKESK. CDR3 sequence: CASSRTSGPAGELFF. CDR3 DNA sequence: TGTGCCAGCAGCCGGACTAGCGGTCCCGCCGGGGAGCTGTTTTTT.

This chain uses TRBV29-1 with TRBJ1-1, with D perhaps matching TRBD1 (6 bases). The germline gives CDR1 SQVTM, CDR2 ANQGSEA. The CDR3 length is 12 residues. The V end lost 6 bases, the J end lost 7 bases, and 15 bases lay between the germline ends. The CDR3 region has the DNA TGCAGCGTGCTAACAGGGATGGGTGAAGCTTTCTTT. It translates to CSVLTGMGEAFF.

This clonotype has a count of ten or more. The chain couples TRBV6-1 to TRBJ2-1; 7 bases fit TRBD1. The germline V gene has CDR1 MNHNS and CDR2 SASEGT. Germline trimming cut 5 bases from V and 2 bases from J; bases unmatched to any gene: 6. CDR3 size: 15 residues. CDR3 region: CASSPGTEAYNEQFF. CDR3 sequence (DNA): TGTGCCAGCAGTCCCGGGACAGAAGCCTACAATGAGCAGTTCTTC.

This clonotype was recorded at least ten times. CDR3 bases: TGTGCCAGCAGTCCCCGGACTAGCGGCTACGAGCAGTACTTC. Translating gives CASSPRTSGYEQYF. The rearrangement joins TRBV2 to TRBJ2-7; the match to TRBD2 covers 10 bases. Trimming at V came to 5 bases and at J to 3 bases, leaving 4 bases not matched to a gene. There are 14 residues in the CDR3. Per the germline V gene, CDR1 is SNHLY and CDR2 is FYNNEI.

The table lists this clonotype with many counts. V usage is TRBV28 and J usage is TRBJ1-2; 7 bases line up with TRBD1. V gave up 5 bases and J gave up 0 bases; unmatched junction bases: 6. The CDR3 is 15 amino acids. Germline lookup yields CDR1 MDHEN and CDR2 SYDVKM. In DNA, the CDR3 is TGTGCCAGCAGTACTTTGACAGGGACTAACTATGGCTACACCTTC. Residues: CASSTLTGTNYGYTF.